The 24 T cell receptor beta chains given below trace back to one sample, sequenced in a study of shared T cell receptors in the human thymus. Here immunoSEQ multiplex PCR was the method, and the copy in TCRdb shows in-frame clones only, minus some. Among 450,000 to 650,000 clones listed, around 78% were seen once. These data were also reused for a study on human thymus T cells.

Sequencing was carried out using thymocytes. Source of these receptors: a boy under two years old with a congenital heart defect.

V and J are TRBV6-1 and TRBJ2-3; D is possibly TRBD2 (6 bases). The CDR3 runs to 15 residues. V lost 6 bases, J lost 0 bases, and 13 bases lay in between. Germline loops: CDR1 MNHNS, CDR2 SASEGT. CDR3 region: CASRDLEGSTDTQYF. The CDR3 DNA follows: TGTGCCAGCAGAGACCTGGAGGGCAGCACAGATACGCAGTATTTT.

The sample holds a few counts of this clone. The chain couples TRBV2 to TRBJ1-3; 9 bases are shared with TRBD1. The V gene end was trimmed by 4 bases and the J gene end by 4 bases; junction bases not matched to a gene: 2. The CDR3 spans 14 residues. Germline assignment: CDR1 SNHLY and CDR2 FYNNEI. CDR3 in DNA: TGTGCCAGCAGTGTGGGACAGGGAGGAAACACCATATATTTT. It encodes CASSVGQGGNTIYF.

The chain combines TRBV19 with TRBJ2-5, with 13 positions matching TRBD2. The V gene end was trimmed by 4 bases and the J gene end by 4 bases; junction bases not matched to a gene: 0. CDR3 length equals 14 residues. Per germline, CDR1 LNHDA and CDR2 SQIVND (reference sequence). In DNA form, the CDR3 reads TGTGCCAGTAGTAGACTAGCGGGAGGAGAGACCCAGTACTTC. Translating it yields CASSRLAGGETQYF.

This clone has only one observation. The chain recombines TRBV5-1 with TRBJ2-1; TRBD1 is a possible D gene (7 bases). The CDR3 extends over 16 amino acids. Trimming shortened V by 1 base and J by 5 bases, and 16 bases separated the two germline ends. Germline V gives CDR1 SGHRS, CDR2 YFSETQ. In nucleotides, the CDR3 is TGCGCCAGCAGCTTGACGGGGGACAGTCGGGACAATGAGCAGTTCTTC. Amino acid sequence: CASSLTGDSRDNEQFF. Full variable domain (rest looked up from reference TRBV5-1 and TRBJ2-1): KAGVTQTPRYLIKTRGQQVTLSCSPISGHRSVSWYQQTPGQGLQFLFEYFSETQRNKGNFPGRFSGRQFSNSRSEMNVSTLELGDSALYLCASSLTGDSRDNEQFFGPGTRLTVL.

The rearrangement links TRBV27 to TRBJ1-4; 7 nucleotides line up with TRBD1. Germline V lookup: CDR1 MNHEY, CDR2 SMNVEV (reference sequence). The CDR3 length is 17 residues. Trimming at V came to 3 bases and at J to 0 bases, leaving 7 bases not matched to a gene. The CDR3 loop is CASSLNRGLATNEKLFF. The CDR3 DNA sequence: TGTGCCAGCAGTTTGAACAGGGGACTGGCAACTAATGAAAAACTGTTTTTT.

The rearrangement uses TRBV5-8 and TRBJ2-7; 9 bases fit TRBD1. CDR1 is SGHTS, CDR2 YDEGEE, per germline. The CDR3 totals 15 residues. V lost 5 bases, J lost 3 bases, and 9 bases stayed unmatched. CDR3 nucleotide sequence: TGTGCCAGCAGGCACAGGGGGCGCGTAGGCTACGAGCAGTACTTC. Residues: CASRHRGRVGYEQYF.

The V gene is TRBV30, the J gene TRBJ1-2; D not certain. The CDR3 has 11 amino acids. Trimming pared 7 bases from V and 6 bases from J, leaving 12 bases between. Per germline, CDR1 GTSNPN and CDR2 SVGIG (reference sequence). As DNA, the CDR3 is TGTGCCTCGCCGGTAGAGGATGGCTACACCTTC. Its protein product is CASPVEDGYTF. Full variable domain (remainder filled in from reference TRBV30 and TRBJ1-2): SQTIHQWPATLVQPVGSPLSLECTVEGTSNPNLYWYRQAAGRGLQLLFYSVGIGQISSEVPQNLSASRPQDRQFILSSKKLLLSDSGFYLCASPVEDGYTFGSGTRLTVV.

This clone turned up a few times. V is TRBV19 and J is TRBJ2-4; D call uncertain. The CDR3 covers 15 residues. Trimming left V 7 bases short and J 4 bases short, with 17 bases between. The V gene's germline CDR1 is LNHDA and CDR2 SQIVND (reference sequence). CDR3 DNA sequence: TGTGCCAGTAATACCCCGTCAGAGGAAAAAAACATTCAGTACTTC. Translation: CASNTPSEEKNIQYF.

The chain recombines TRBV4-3 with TRBJ2-1; 9 bases fit TRBD2. The germline CDR1 and CDR2 sequences are LGHNA and YSLEER. V lost 0 bases to trimming and J lost 6 bases; unmatched junction nucleotides: 6. The CDR3 extends over 16 amino acids. The CDR3 sequence: CASSQDPGLASNEQFF. DNA of the CDR3: TGCGCCAGCAGCCAAGATCCGGGACTAGCATCCAATGAGCAGTTCTTC.

The V and J genes are TRBV4-1 and TRBJ1-2, with unresolved D. CDR1 is MGHRA and CDR2 is YSYEKL in the germline V gene. The CDR3 has 15 residues. V lost 4 bases and J 0 bases, leaving 12 bases between the germline ends. The CDR3 sequence: CASSPRPRSNYGYTF. The CDR3 coding sequence is TGCGCCAGCAGCCCCCGGCCCAGGTCTAACTATGGCTACACCTTC.

The chain joins TRBV4-3 to TRBJ2-1; a possible D gene is TRBD2 (6 bases). CDR1 LGHNA and CDR2 YSLEER come from the germline V gene. The CDR3 extends over 16 amino acids. V gave up 4 bases and J gave up 1 base, with 14 bases separating them. This chain's CDR3 is CASSRRAGTSYNEQFF. Here the CDR3 DNA reads TGCGCCAGCAGCCGAAGGGCGGGGACGTCCTACAATGAGCAGTTCTTC.

The chain combines TRBV4-3 with TRBJ2-7; D possibly corresponds to TRBD1 (7 bases). Trimming stripped 4 bases from V and 5 bases from J, with 21 bases between. The germline V gene encodes CDR1 LGHNA and CDR2 YSLEER. The CDR3 runs to 16 residues. The CDR3 region has the DNA TGCGCCAGCAGCCCTGGGCCCAGGGGGGATTTTGACGAGCAGTACTTC. Translated, it gives CASSPGPRGDFDEQYF.

This chain links TRBV6-1 with TRBJ2-7, with TRBD2 identical over 7 bases. This CDR3 region has 14 residues. Trimming removed 4 bases from V and 6 bases from J; junction bases left unmatched: 9. Germline V CDR1 and CDR2: MNHNS, SASEGT. CDR3 amino acids: CASSASGTTAEQYF. The CDR3 bases are TGTGCCAGCAGTGCCTCCGGGACTACGGCCGAGCAGTACTTC.

The chain uses TRBV7-8 and TRBJ2-7; TRBD1 matches at 7 bases. The V gene's germline CDR1 is SGHVS and CDR2 FQNEAQ. Germline trimming cut 0 bases from V and 5 bases from J; bases unmatched to any gene: 10. CDR3 length: 16 residues. The DNA of the CDR3 is TGTGCCAGCAGCTTAGCAGTGGCAGGGGGAGATAACGAGCAGTACTTC. It yields the protein CASSLAVAGGDNEQYF.

The chain is built from TRBV11-2 and TRBJ2-1; tentatively, D is TRBD1 (6 bases). Germline assignment: CDR1 SGHAT and CDR2 FQNNGV. The V gene lost 6 bases and the J gene lost 7 bases, with 19 bases spanning the gap. CDR3 length: 15 amino acids. CDR3 amino acids: CASRPQGLIGNEQFF. Written as DNA, the CDR3 is TGTGCCAGCAGACCCCAGGGGCTCATAGGTAATGAGCAGTTCTTC.

V and J are TRBV7-9 and TRBJ2-1; the match to TRBD2 covers 7 bases. Germline loops: CDR1 SEHNR, CDR2 FQNEAQ (reference sequence). V dropped 0 bases and J dropped 11; count of bases not matched to a gene: 13. The CDR3 has 16 residues. CDR3 loop: CASSLALAAPLKKQFF. For the CDR3, the DNA is TGTGCCAGCAGCTTAGCTCTAGCGGCCCCCCTAAAGAAGCAGTTCTTC.

The chain is built from TRBV4-1 and TRBJ1-4, with 12 positions matching TRBD1. V shed 1 base, J shed 3 bases, and the junction held 12 bases outside the gene matches. The CDR3 contains 20 residues. Germline V CDR1 and CDR2: MGHRA, YSYEKL. CDR3 residues: CASSQGLWQGQGASNEKLFF. The CDR3 coding sequence is TGCGCCAGCAGCCAAGGGTTATGGCAGGGACAGGGGGCGTCTAATGAAAAACTGTTTTTT.

The V and J genes are TRBV27 and TRBJ2-7; 8 bases match TRBD2. The CDR3 totals 14 residues. The V segment lost 6 bases and the J segment 3 bases; nucleotides outside the gene matches: 7. Germline V lookup: CDR1 MNHEY, CDR2 SMNVEV (reference sequence). The CDR3 nucleotides read TGTGCCAGCAGGAGGGTCGGGAGGGGCTACGAGCAGTACTTC. Translation: CASRRVGRGYEQYF.

This clone was detected once. This chain uses TRBV10-3 with TRBJ2-4, with D unclear. The CDR3 is 13 residues long. The V and J ends lost 0 bases and 8 bases respectively, with 8 bases between them. Germline CDR1 is ENHRY and CDR2 is SYGVKD. CDR3 amino acids: CAISESSEYIQYF. The CDR3 region has the DNA TGTGCCATCAGTGAGTCGAGCGAGTACATTCAGTACTTC.

The CDR3, as DNA: TGTGCCAGCAGCCGAACCAACCCCGGACTAGCGGAACCCGGACTTTCCTACGAGCAGTACTTC. It translates to CASSRTNPGLAEPGLSYEQYF. The chain recombines TRBV4-2 with TRBJ2-7; 10 bases match TRBD2. V was pared by 4 bases and J by 1 base, with 22 bases of the junction left unmatched. Germline loops: CDR1 LGHNA, CDR2 YNFKEQ. CDR3 length: 21 amino acids.

This clone appeared once. The genes are TRBV27 and TRBJ2-5; TRBD1 matches at 12 bases. Losses at the gene ends were 5 bases for V and 5 bases for J; bases not matched to a gene: 6. The CDR3 totals 15 residues. CDR1 MNHEY and CDR2 SMNVEV come from the germline V gene (reference sequence). The CDR3 loop is CASSARDRGLETQYF. CDR3 bases: TGTGCCAGCAGTGCCCGGGACAGGGGGCTGGAGACCCAGTACTTC.

V and J are TRBV29-1 and TRBJ2-3; TRBD2 matches at 7 bases. The V segment lost 7 bases and the J segment 3 bases; nucleotides outside the gene matches: 7. This CDR3 spans 13 amino acids. Germline-derived CDR1 and CDR2 are SQVTM and ANQGSEA. The DNA for the CDR3 is TGCAGCGGGCACCGGGACTATACAGATACGCAGTATTTT. Its translation: CSGHRDYTDTQYF.

In this sample, this clone turned up once. This chain links TRBV27 with TRBJ2-2; 10 nucleotides line up with TRBD2. V lost 3 bases and J lost 4; bases outside the gene matches: 2. CDR1 is MNHEY, CDR2 SMNVEV, per germline (reference sequence). This CDR3 region has 15 residues. The CDR3 DNA reads TGTGCCAGCAGTTTTAGCGGGAGGTCCACCGGGGAGCTGTTTTTT. Translated, it gives CASSFSGRSTGELFF.

The chain employs TRBV7-8 and TRBJ2-5, with TRBD2 as a possible D gene (5 bases). Trimming shortened V by 0 bases and J by 3 bases, and 8 bases separated the two germline ends. Germline V gene lookup returns CDR1 SGHVS and CDR2 FQNEAQ. The CDR3 runs 14 residues. CDR3 region: CASSLADGKETQYF. CDR3 DNA: TGTGCCAGCAGCTTAGCGGACGGGAAAGAGACCCAGTACTTC. The full variable domain, with the rest looked up from reference TRBV7-8 and TRBJ2-5, is GAGVSQSPRYKVAKRGQDVALRCDPISGHVSLFWYQQALGQGPEFLTYFQNEAQLDKSGLPSDRFFAERPEGSVSTLKIQRTQQEDSAVYLCASSLADGKETQYFGPGTRLLVL.